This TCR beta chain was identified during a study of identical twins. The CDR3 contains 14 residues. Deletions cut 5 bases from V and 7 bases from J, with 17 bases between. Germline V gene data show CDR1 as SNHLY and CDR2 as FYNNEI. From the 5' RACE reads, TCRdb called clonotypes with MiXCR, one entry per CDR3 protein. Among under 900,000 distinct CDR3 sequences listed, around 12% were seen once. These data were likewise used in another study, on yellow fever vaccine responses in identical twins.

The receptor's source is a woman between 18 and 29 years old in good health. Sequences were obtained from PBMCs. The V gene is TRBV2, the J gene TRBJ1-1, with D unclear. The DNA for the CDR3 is TGTGCCAGCAGTCAAGAGGAGGCATTGATTGAAGCTTTCTTT. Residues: CASSQEEALIEAFF.